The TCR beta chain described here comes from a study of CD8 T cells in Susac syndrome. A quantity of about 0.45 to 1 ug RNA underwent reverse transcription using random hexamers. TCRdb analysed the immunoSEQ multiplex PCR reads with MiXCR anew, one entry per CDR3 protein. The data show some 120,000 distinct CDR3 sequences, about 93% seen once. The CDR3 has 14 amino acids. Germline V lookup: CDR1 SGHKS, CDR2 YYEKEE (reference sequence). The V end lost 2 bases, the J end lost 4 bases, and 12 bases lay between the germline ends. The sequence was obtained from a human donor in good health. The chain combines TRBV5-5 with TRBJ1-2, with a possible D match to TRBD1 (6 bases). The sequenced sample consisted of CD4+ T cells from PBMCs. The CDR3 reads CASSFGGQPYGYTF. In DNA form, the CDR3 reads TGTGCCAGCAGCTTTGGGGGGCAGCCCTATGGCTACACCTTC.